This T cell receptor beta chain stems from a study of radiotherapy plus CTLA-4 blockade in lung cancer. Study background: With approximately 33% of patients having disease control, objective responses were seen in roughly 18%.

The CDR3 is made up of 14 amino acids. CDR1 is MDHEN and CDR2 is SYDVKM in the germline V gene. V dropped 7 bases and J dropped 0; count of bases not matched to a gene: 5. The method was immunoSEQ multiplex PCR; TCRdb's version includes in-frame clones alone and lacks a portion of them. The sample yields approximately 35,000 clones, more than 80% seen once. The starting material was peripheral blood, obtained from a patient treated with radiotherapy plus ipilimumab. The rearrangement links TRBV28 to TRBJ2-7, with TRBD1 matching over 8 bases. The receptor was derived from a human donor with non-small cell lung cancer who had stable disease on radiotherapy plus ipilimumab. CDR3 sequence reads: CASTKQGGSYEQYF. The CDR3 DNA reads TGTGCCAGCACTAAACAGGGGGGCTCCTACGAGCAGTACTTC.